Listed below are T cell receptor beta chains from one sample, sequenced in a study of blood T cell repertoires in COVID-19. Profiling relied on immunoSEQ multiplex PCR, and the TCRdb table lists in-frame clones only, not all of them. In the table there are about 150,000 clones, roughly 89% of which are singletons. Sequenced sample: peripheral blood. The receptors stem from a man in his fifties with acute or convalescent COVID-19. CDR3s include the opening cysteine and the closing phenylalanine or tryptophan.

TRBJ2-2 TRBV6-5 CASHRRTGTGELFF
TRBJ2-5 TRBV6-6 CASSQTPGLAGQETQYF
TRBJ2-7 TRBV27 CASSSPTGTEYEQYF
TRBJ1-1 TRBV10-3 CAIRPVRGGNTEAFF
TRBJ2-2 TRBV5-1 CASSPWTENTGELFF
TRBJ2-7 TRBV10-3 CATQGSGTAGYEQYF
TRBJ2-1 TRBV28 CAVPGLAGGPYNEQFF
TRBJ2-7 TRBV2 CASKDRAYEQYF
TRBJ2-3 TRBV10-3 CASAGTGVQASQYF
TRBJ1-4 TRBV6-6 CASSYVPGEGEKLFF
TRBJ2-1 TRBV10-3 CAIRGGSYNEQFF
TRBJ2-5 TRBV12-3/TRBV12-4 CASSLTGVETQYF
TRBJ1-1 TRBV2 CASILRQIREAFF
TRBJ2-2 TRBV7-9 CASSLALRTENTGELFF
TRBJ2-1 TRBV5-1 CASSLGLAAYNEQFF
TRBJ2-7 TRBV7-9 CASSSKSGTGYQYF
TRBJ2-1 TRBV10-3 CAISKGLAGVVNEQFF
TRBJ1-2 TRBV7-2 CASSLAATGNSYTF
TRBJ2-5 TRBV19 CASSIGGWGETQYF
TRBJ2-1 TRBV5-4 CASSLGSSGTYNEQFF
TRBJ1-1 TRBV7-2 CASSLDLQGWSTEAFF
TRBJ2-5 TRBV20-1 CSASLGSPETQYF
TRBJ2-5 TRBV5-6 CASSFGTSEETQYF
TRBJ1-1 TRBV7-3 CASSLHGGNTEAFF
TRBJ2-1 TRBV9 CASSVASGRFNEQFF
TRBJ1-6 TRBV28 CASSPTSDRRNSPLHF
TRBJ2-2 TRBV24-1 CATKGVHGELFF
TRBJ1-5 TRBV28 CASSPADRAGNQPQHF
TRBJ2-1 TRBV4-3 CASSQDRAGSVRVQFF
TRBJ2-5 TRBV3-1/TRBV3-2 CASSPRTSGRGSLETQYF
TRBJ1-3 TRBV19 CASSRWTGAGNTIYF
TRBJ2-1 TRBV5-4 CASSPEMDSTYNEQFF
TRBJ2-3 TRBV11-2 CASSSIQGATDTQYF